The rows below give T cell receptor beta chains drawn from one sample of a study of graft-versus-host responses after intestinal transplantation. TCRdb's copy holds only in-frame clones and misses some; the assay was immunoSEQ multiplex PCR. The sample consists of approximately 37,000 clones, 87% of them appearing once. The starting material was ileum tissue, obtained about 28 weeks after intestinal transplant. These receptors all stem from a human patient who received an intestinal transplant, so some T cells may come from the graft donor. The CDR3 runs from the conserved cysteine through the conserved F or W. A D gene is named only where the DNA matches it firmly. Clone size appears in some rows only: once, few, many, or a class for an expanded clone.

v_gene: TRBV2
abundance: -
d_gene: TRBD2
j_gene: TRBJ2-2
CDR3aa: CASSEANGLAGFHTGELFF
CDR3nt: TGTGCCAGCAGTGAAGCGAATGGACTAGCGGGGTTCCATACCGGGGAGCTGTTTTTT

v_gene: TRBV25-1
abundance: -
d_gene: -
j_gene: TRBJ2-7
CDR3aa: CASSEPGATTYEQYF
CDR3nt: TGTGCTAGCAGTGAACCGGGAGCCACCACCTACGAGCAGTACTTC

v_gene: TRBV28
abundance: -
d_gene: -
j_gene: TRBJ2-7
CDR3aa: CASSRGWGLTYEQYF
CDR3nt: TGTGCCAGCAGTAGGGGGTGGGGGCTCACCTACGAGCAGTACTTC

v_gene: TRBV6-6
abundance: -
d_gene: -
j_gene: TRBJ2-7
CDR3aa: CASSTSTRPTHEQYF
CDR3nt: TGTGCCAGCAGCACATCAACAAGGCCTACTCACGAGCAGTACTTC

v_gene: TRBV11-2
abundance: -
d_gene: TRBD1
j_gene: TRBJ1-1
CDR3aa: CASSLARGSLEAFF
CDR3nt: TGTGCCAGCAGCTTAGCCAGGGGGTCTCTTGAAGCTTTCTTT

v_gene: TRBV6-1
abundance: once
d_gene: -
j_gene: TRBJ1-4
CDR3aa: CASSEGLGVLSWGHEKLFF
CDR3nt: TGTGCCAGCAGTGAAGGGTTGGGTGTCCTTTCGTGGGGGCATGAAAAACTGTTTTTT

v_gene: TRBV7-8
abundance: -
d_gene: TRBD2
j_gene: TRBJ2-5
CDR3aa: CASSRTSGRAWETQYF
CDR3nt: TGTGCCAGCAGCCGGACTAGCGGGAGGGCCTGGGAGACCCAGTACTTC

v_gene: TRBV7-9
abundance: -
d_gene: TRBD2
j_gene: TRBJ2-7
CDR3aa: CASSFPSGGAPSYYEQYF
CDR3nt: TGTGCCAGCAGCTTCCCTAGCGGGGGGGCCCCATCGTACTACGAGCAGTACTTC

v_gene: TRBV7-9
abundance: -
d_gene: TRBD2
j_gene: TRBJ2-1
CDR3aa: CASSFLAGGPSNYNEQFF
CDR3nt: TGTGCCAGCAGCTTTCTAGCGGGAGGGCCGTCTAACTACAATGAGCAGTTCTTC

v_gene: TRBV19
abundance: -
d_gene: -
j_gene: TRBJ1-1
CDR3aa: CASSFGILNTEAFF
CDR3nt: TGTGCCAGTAGTTTTGGGATTTTGAACACTGAAGCTTTCTTT

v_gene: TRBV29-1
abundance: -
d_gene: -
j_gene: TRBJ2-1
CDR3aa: CSVEPFTYNEQFF
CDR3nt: TGCAGCGTTGAACCTTTTACATACAATGAGCAGTTCTTC

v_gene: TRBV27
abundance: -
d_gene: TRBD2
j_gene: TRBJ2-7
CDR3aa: CASSLTTSGHEQYF
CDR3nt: TGTGCCAGCAGTTTAACGACTAGCGGCCACGAGCAGTACTTC

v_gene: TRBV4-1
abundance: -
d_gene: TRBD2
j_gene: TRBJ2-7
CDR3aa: CASSQGRGAYEQYF
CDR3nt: TGCGCCAGCAGCCAAGGGCGGGGGGCCTACGAGCAGTACTTC

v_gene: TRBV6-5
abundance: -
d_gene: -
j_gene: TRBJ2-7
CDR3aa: CASSAPTGSYEQYF
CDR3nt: TGTGCCAGCAGTGCGCCGACAGGTAGCTACGAGCAGTACTTC

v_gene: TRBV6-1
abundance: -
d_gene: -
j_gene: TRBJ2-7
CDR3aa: CASSESSRGPPSYEQYF
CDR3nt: TGTGCCAGCAGTGAATCAAGCAGGGGACCCCCCTCCTACGAGCAGTACTTC

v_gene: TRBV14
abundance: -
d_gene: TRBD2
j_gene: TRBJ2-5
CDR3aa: CASSQYFREGLETQYF
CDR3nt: TGTGCCAGCAGCCAATATTTCCGGGAGGGCCTAGAGACCCAGTACTTC

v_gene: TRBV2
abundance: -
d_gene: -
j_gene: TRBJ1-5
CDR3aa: CASSTLYSNQPQHF
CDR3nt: TGTGCCAGCAGTACGCTTTATAGCAATCAGCCCCAGCATTTT

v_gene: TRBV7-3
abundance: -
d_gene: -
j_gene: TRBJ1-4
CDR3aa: CASRCGTNEKLFF
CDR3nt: TGTGCCAGCAGGTGCGGGACTAATGAAAAACTGTTTTTT

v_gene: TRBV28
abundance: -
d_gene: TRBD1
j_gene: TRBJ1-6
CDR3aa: CASSGGDRYNSPLHF
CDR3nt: TGTGCCAGCAGCGGGGGGGACAGGTATAATTCACCCCTCCACTTT

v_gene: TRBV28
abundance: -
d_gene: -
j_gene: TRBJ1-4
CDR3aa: CASSLRVNNEKLFF
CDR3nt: TGTGCCAGCAGTTTACGGGTTAATAATGAAAAACTGTTTTTT

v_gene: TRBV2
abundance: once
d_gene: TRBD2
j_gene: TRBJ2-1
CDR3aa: CAIRTSGYNEQFF
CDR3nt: TGTGCCATCCGGACTAGCGGCTACAATGAGCAGTTCTTC

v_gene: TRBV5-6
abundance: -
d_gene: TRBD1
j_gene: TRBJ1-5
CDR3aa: CASSYTRDRQSNQPQHF
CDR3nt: TGTGCCAGCAGCTACACCCGGGACAGACAATCCAATCAGCCCCAGCATTTT

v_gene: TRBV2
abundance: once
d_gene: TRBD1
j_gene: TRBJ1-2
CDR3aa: CASSVQGGDYGYTF
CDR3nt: TGTGCCAGCAGTGTCCAGGGGGGCGACTATGGCTACACCTTC

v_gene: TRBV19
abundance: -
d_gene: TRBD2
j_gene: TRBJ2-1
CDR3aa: CASSIAGPSGTRSNEQFF
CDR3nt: TGTGCCAGTAGTATAGCCGGGCCCTCTGGGACTAGAAGCAATGAGCAGTTCTTC

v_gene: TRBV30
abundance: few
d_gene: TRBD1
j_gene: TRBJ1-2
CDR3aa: CAWSGTGVKGYTF
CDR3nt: TGTGCCTGGAGCGGGACAGGGGTAAAGGGCTACACCTTC

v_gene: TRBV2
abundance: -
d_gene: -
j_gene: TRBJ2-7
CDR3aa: CASSESGALRGYEQYF
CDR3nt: TGTGCCAGCAGTGAGAGCGGGGCCCTAAGGGGGTACGAGCAGTACTTC

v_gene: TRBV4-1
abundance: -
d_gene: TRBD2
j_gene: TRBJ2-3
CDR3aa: CASSPSGLAGTDTQYF
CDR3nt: TGCGCCAGCAGCCCTTCGGGACTAGCGGGCACAGATACGCAGTATTTT

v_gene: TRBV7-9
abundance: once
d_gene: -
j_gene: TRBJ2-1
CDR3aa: CASSLGLINEQFF
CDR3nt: TGTGCCAGCAGCTTAGGGCTAATCAATGAGCAGTTCTTC

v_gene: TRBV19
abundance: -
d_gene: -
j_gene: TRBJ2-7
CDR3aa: CASSKVGGYEQYF
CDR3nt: TGTGCCAGTAGTAAGGTCGGGGGCTACGAGCAGTACTTC

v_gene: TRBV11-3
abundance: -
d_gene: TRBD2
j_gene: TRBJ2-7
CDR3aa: CASSLRTSGSYEQYF
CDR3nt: TGTGCCAGCAGCCTCAGGACTAGCGGCTCCTACGAGCAGTACTTC

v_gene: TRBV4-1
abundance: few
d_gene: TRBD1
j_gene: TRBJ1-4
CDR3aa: CASSQDRGQEKLFF
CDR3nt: TGCGCCAGCAGCCAAGATAGGGGACAGGAAAAACTGTTTTTT

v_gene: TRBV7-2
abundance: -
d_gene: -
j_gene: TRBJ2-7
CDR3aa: CASSRRTAGYEQYF
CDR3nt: TGTGCCAGCAGCAGGCGGACTGCTGGCTACGAGCAGTACTTC

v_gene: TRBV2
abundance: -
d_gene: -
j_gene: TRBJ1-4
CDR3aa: CASSERGEKLFF
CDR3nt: TGTGCCAGCAGTGAACGTGGCGAAAAACTGTTTTTT

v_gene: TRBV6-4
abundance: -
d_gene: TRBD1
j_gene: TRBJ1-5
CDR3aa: CASSDSTRGSDQPQHF
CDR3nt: TGTGCCAGCAGTGACTCGACCAGGGGGTCCGATCAGCCCCAGCATTTT

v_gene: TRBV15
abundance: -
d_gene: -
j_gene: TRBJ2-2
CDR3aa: CATSQGLNTGELFF
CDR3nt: TGTGCCACCAGTCAGGGCTTAAACACCGGGGAGCTGTTTTTT

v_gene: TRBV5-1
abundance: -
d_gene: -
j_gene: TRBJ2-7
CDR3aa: CASSLPGAEAYEQYF
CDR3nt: TGCGCCAGCAGCCTCCCGGGCGCCGAGGCCTACGAGCAGTACTTC

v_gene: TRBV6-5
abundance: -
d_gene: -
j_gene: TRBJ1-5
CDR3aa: CASSYGLRQPQHF
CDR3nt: TGTGCCAGCAGTTACGGTCTTCGTCAGCCCCAGCATTTT

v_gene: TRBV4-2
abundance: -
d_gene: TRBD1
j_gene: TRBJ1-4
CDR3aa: CASSPRGGATNEKLFF
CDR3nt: TGTGCCAGCAGCCCCAGGGGGGGGGCAACTAATGAAAAACTGTTTTTT

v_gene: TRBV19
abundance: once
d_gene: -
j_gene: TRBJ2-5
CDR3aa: CASSRHGEETQYF
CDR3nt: TGTGCCAGTAGTAGACACGGCGAAGAGACCCAGTACTTC

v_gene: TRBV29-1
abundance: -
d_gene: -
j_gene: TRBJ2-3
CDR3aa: CSVEGSRSGTDTQYF
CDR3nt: TGCAGCGTTGAAGGCTCGAGGAGCGGCACAGATACGCAGTATTTT

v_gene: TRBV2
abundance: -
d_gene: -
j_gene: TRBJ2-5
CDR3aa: CASRRDHRETQYF
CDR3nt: TGTGCCAGCAGGCGGGACCATCGAGAGACCCAGTACTTC

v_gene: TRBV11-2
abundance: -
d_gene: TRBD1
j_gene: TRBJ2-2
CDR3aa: CASSAWARGRLGELFF
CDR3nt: TGTGCCAGCAGCGCCTGGGCCAGGGGGCGGTTAGGGGAGCTGTTTTTT

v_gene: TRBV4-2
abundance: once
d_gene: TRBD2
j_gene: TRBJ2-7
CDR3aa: CASSQGHLAGASYEQYF
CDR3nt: TGTGCCAGCAGCCAAGGCCACCTAGCGGGGGCTTCCTACGAGCAGTACTTC

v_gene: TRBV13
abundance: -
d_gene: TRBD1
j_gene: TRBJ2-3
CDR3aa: CASSWRDRGSGDTQYF
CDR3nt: TGTGCCAGCAGCTGGCGGGACAGGGGAAGTGGGGATACGCAGTATTTT

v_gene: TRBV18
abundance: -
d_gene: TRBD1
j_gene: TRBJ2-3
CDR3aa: CASSPGQGTDTQYF
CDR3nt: TGTGCCAGCTCACCCGGACAGGGGACAGATACGCAGTATTTT

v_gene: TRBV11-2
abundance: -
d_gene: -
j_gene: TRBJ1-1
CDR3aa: CASSLWRLNTEAFF
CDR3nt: TGTGCCAGCAGCTTATGGCGGTTGAACACTGAAGCTTTCTTT